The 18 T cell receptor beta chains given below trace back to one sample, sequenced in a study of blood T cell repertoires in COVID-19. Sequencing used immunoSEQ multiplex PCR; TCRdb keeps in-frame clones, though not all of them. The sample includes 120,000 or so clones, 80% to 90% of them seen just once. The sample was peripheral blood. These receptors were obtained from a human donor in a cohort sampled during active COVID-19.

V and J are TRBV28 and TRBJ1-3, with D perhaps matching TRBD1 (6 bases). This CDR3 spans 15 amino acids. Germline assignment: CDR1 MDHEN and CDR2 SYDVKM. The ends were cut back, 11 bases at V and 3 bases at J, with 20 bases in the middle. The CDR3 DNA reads TGTGCCGATCCCCACCGGGGGGCGCATGGAAACACCATATATTTT. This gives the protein CADPHRGAHGNTIYF.

CDR3 bases: TGCAGCGTTGGTGCCGGTTCCGCCGGGGAGCTGTTTTTT. Translated: CSVGAGSAGELFF. This rearrangement joins TRBV29-1 to TRBJ2-2; D gene ambiguous. This CDR3 comprises 13 residues. Trimming left V 4 bases short and J 6 bases short, with 12 bases between. Per germline, CDR1 SQVTM and CDR2 ANQGSEA.

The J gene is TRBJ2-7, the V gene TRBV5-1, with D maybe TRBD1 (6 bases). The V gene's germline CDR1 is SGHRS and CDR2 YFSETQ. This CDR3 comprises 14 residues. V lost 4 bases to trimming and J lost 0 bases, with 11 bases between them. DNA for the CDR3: TGCGCCAGCAGCCGACAGGTTAGCTCCTACGAGCAGTACTTC. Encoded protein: CASSRQVSSYEQYF.

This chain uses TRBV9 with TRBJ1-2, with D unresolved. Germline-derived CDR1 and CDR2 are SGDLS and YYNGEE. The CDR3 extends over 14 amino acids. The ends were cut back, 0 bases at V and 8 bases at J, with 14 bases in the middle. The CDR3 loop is CASSVAGLEAGYTF. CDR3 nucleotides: TGTGCCAGCAGCGTAGCCGGGTTAGAGGCGGGCTACACCTTC. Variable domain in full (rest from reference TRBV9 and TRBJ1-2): DSGVTQTPKHLITATGQRVTLRCSPRSGDLSVYWYQQSLDQGLQFLIQYYNGEERAKGNILERFSAQQFPDLHSELNLSSLELGDSALYFCASSVAGLEAGYTFGSGTRLTVV.

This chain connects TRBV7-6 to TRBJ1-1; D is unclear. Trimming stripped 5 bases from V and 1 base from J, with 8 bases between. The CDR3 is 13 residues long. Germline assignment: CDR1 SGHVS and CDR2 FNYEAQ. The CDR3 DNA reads TGTGCCAGCAGCCAAGCTAGGAACACTGAAGCTTTCTTT. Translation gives CASSQARNTEAFF.

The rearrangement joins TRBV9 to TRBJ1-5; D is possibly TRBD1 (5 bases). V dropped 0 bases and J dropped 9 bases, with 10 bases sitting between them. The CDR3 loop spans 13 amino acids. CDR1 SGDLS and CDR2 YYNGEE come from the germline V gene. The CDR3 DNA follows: TGTGCCAGCAGCGTAGAGGGGTCGGCGCCCCAGCATTTT. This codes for CASSVEGSAPQHF.

CDR3 region: CASSLAAGNTDTQYF. The CDR3 DNA is TGTGCCAGCAGCTTAGCAGCGGGTAACACAGATACGCAGTATTTT. This chain connects TRBV7-2 to TRBJ2-3; D perhaps matches TRBD2 (6 bases). Germline loops: CDR1 SGHTA, CDR2 FQGNSA. The CDR3 loop spans 15 amino acids. V gave up 0 bases and J gave up 2 bases, with 9 bases separating them.

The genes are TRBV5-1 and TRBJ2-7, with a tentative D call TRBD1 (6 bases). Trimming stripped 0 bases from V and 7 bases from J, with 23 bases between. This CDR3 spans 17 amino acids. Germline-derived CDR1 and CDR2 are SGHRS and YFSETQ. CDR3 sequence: CASSLGGQETGYREQYF. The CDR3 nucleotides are TGCGCCAGCAGCTTGGGGGGGCAAGAGACAGGCTATAGGGAGCAGTACTTC.

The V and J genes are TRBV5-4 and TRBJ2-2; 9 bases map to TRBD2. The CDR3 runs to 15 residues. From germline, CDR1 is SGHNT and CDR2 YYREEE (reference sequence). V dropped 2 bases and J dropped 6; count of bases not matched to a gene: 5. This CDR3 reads CASSFAGGLSGELFF. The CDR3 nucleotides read TGTGCCAGCAGCTTCGCGGGGGGGCTCTCCGGGGAGCTGTTTTTT.

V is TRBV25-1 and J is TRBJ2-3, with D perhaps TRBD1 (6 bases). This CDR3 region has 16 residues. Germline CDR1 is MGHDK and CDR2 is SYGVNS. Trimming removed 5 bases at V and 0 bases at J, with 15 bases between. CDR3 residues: CASSPLGGPSTDTQYF. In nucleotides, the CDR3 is TGTGCCAGCAGTCCCCTAGGGGGTCCAAGCACAGATACGCAGTATTTT.

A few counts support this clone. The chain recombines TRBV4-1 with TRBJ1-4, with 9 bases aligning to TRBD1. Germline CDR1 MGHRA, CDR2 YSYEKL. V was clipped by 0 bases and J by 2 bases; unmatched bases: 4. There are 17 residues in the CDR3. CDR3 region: CASSQEGTGLTNEKLFF. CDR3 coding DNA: TGCGCCAGCAGCCAAGAAGGGACAGGGCTCACTAATGAAAAACTGTTTTTT.

The CDR3 sequence is CSASFRGQVDTQYF. CDR3 DNA: TGCAGTGCTAGTTTCCGGGGACAGGTAGATACGCAGTATTTT. The rearrangement links TRBV20-1 to TRBJ2-3, with 8 bases identical to TRBD1. The CDR3 consists of 14 residues. CDR1 and CDR2 (germline): DFQATT, SNEGSKA (reference sequence). Unmatched junction bases numbered 7, after V lost 3 bases and J lost 5 bases.

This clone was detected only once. This chain's CDR3 is CASSLAGGPPGNTIYF. The DNA of the CDR3 is TGTGCCAGCAGCTTGGCAGGGGGCCCCCCTGGAAACACCATATATTTT. The J gene is TRBJ1-3, the V gene TRBV5-5; the match to TRBD1 covers 8 bases. Germline values: CDR1 SGHKS, CDR2 YYEKEE (reference sequence). CDR3 length: 16 residues. Trimming removed 0 bases from V and 2 bases from J; junction bases left unmatched: 4.

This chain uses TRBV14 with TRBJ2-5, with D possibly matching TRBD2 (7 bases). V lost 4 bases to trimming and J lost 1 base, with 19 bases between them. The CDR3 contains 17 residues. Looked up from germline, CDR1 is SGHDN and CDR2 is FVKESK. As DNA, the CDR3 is TGTGCCAGCAGCCCACTCAGAGCGGGGACATTCCAAGAGACCCAGTACTTC. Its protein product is CASSPLRAGTFQETQYF.

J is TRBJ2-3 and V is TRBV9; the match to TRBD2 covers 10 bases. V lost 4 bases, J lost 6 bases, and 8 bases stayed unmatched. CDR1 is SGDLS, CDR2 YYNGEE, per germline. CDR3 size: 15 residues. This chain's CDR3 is CASSIWSGGADTQYF. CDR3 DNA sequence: TGTGCCAGCAGCATCTGGAGCGGGGGGGCTGATACGCAGTATTTT.

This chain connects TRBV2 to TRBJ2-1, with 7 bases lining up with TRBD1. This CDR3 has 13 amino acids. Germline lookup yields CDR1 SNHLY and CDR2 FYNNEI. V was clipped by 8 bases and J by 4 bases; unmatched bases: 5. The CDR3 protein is CASATGDYNEQFF. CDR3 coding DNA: TGTGCCAGCGCTACAGGGGATTACAATGAGCAGTTCTTC.

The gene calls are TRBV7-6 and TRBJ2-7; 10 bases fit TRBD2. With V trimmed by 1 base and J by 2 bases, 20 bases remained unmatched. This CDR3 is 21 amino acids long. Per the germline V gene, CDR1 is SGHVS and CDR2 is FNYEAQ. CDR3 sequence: CASSLVPTSGSGGSGTYEQYF. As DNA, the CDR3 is TGTGCCAGCAGCTTAGTGCCGACTAGTGGTAGCGGGGGGTCAGGCACCTACGAGCAGTACTTC.

DNA of the CDR3: TGCGCCAGCAGCTTGACCGGGACTACGAGCTCCTACGAGCAGTACTTC. Protein product: CASSLTGTTSSYEQYF. The rearrangement joins TRBV5-1 to TRBJ2-7; TRBD2 matches 7 bases. The CDR3 is made up of 16 amino acids. The trim removed 1 base at V and 0 bases at J, leaving 7 bases unmatched. CDR1 and CDR2 from the germline V gene are SGHRS and YFSETQ.